The clone carrying this T cell receptor (beta chain) is a singleton in its sample. These data are taken from a study of blood T cell repertoires in COVID-19. Study details: Researchers got acute and convalescent COVID-19 samples from the United States, Italy and Spain.

V was shortened by 2 bases and J by 0 bases, with 7 bases between the two germline ends. Germline CDR1 is MGHDK and CDR2 is SYGVNS. CDR3 length: 14 amino acids. Clones were sequenced by immunoSEQ multiplex PCR, and TCRdb holds only the in-frame ones, with some missing. The top ten clones hold approximately 28% of a sample with around 70,000 clones, around 87% of them seen once. Sequenced input: peripheral blood. This chain joins TRBV25-1 and TRBJ1-1, with no clear D. The TCR comes from a woman at least 80 years old with active or convalescent COVID-19. In DNA form, the CDR3 reads TGTGCCAGCAGTGAAGGTGACATGAACACTGAAGCTTTCTTT. This gives the protein CASSEGDMNTEAFF.